These 3 T cell receptor beta chains share one sample of origin, sequenced in a study of PD-L1 blockade in urothelial cancer (dated by TCRdb to about 2017). The library relied on the immunoSEQ multiplex PCR assay. This is the immuneACCESS table as TCRdb keeps it, with only in-frame sequences that have V and J called. A part of the clones is gone; compared with another copy, unresolved V genes explain less than half, and the rest is unexplained. The sample records around 130,000 clones, about 88% of which are singletons. The ten largest account for around 3.2% of the sample. This specimen's time point label, interpreted: pretreatment peripheral blood. Sequences were derived from PBMCs, sampled around atezolizumab (anti-PD-L1) treatment. The origin of the receptors is a man aged 45-65 years with urothelial cancer.

The rearrangement uses TRBV7-3 and TRBJ2-1, with 10 nucleotides matching TRBD2. Germline CDR1 SGHTA, CDR2 FQGTGA. The CDR3 runs to 15 residues. The V and J ends lost 3 bases and 9 bases, in that order; junction bases with no gene match: 8. CDR3 in amino acids: CASSLSASGGGEQFF. The CDR3 DNA reads as TGTGCCAGCAGCTTGTCGGCTAGCGGGGGCGGTGAGCAGTTCTTC. The full variable domain, completed using reference TRBV7-3 and TRBJ2-1, is GAGVSQTPSNKVTEKGKYVELRCDPISGHTALYWYRQSLGQGPEFLIYFQGTGAADDSGLPNDRFFAVRPEGSVSTLKIQRTERGDSAVYLCASSLSASGGGEQFFGPGTRLTVL.

This chain joins TRBV27 and TRBJ2-1; no reliable D call. Trimming cost V 0 bases and J 3 bases, with 3 bases left between them. The CDR3 sequence is 13 residues long. CDR1 and CDR2 from the germline V gene are MNHEY and SMNVEV (reference sequence). CDR3 protein: CASSLSYYNEQFF. CDR3 nucleotide sequence: TGTGCCAGCAGTTTATCGTACTACAATGAGCAGTTCTTC.

The chain carries TRBV28 and TRBJ2-7, with D perhaps TRBD1 or TRBD2 (9 bases each). Trimming shortened V by 4 bases and J by 2 bases, and 27 bases separated the two germline ends. The CDR3 loop spans 19 amino acids. Germline V gene data show CDR1 as MDHEN and CDR2 as SYDVKM. Here the CDR3 reads CASSYGVQGAAGGPYEQYF. CDR3 sequence (DNA): TGTGCCAGCAGTTACGGGGTACAGGGGGCTGCGGGAGGGCCCTACGAGCAGTACTTC.